This T cell receptor beta chain was captured in a study of regulatory T cells in long-lasting Graves disease. General study points: Those with persistent Graves' had less TCR diversity than newly diagnosed patients.

With 1 base removed from V and 6 bases from J, the gap between germline ends came to 16 bases. The CDR3 contains 15 residues. In germline, CDR1 is MGHRA, CDR2 YSYEKL. Specified time point: newly diagnosed GD, antithyroid drugs for less than 3 months. Scientists built the TCR library using RNA that was extracted from PBMCs. Diagnosing Graves' disease relied on the American Thyroid Association guidelines. Arm-PCR of CDR3 regions with iRepertoire HTBI primers generated TCR beta libraries. TCRdb redid the calling of the multiplex PCR reads with MiXCR, one entry per CDR3 protein. The sample yields about 430,000 distinct CDR3 sequences, about 15% seen once. Ten or more counts support this clonotype. Its target is unknown. The sample was also reused in another study, on T cells in Graves' hyperthyroidism and ophthalmopathy. This second study says: RT-PCR in the first round (using the HTBI primer set) targeted the TCR CDR3. Blood also held most thyroid clonotypes expanded beyond 0.001.

This specimen was peripheral blood mononuclear cells (PBMCs), taken at new diagnosis, from a patient treated with antithyroid drugs. This sequence joins TRBV4-1 and TRBJ2-7; weak D call: TRBD1 (6 bases). This receptor was obtained from a woman aged 40 to 50 with Graves disease. The DNA of the CDR3 is TGCGCCAGCAGCCAAGTAGTACAGGGTCTGAGCGAGCAGTACTTC. This gives the protein CASSQVVQGLSEQYF.